The T cell receptor (beta chain) described here comes from a study of vaccination and CD4 T cells after COVID-19. Turning to the study itself: Convalescent patients had positive nasal swab PCR results for SARS-CoV-2. Disease was mild in fewer than 10 and severe in one. Four females and six males made up the convalescents, two of whom were Hispanic. Overlapping spike peptides of SARS-CoV-2, HCoV-NL63, HCoV-OC43 and HCoV-229E were used, and cells were stimulated with them.

As concerns this clonotype: Its antigen is currently unknown.

Indicated treatment: roughly 10-day PBMC culture with coronavirus spike peptide pools or control peptides (ViraFEST assay). Culture proceeded for around ten days, and CD4+ T cells were then isolated by negative selection. The CDR3 extends over 20 amino acids. Germline V gene lookup returns CDR1 MNHEY and CDR2 SVGEGT. With V trimmed by 4 bases and J by 3 bases, 22 bases remained unmatched. At the Johns Hopkins FTIC core, DNA taken from cultured CD4+ T cells was sequenced by way of the Oncomine TCR Beta short-read assay. Via MiXCR, TCRdb re-called the PCR reads, giving one row per CDR3 protein. This table has roughly 16,000 distinct CDR3 sequences, almost 40% appearing once.

The source material was CD4+ T cells from blood, cultured in vitro. The source is a human donor who had recovered from COVID-19. The chain links TRBV6-2 or TRBV6-3 to TRBJ2-7, with 9 bases fitting TRBD1. The CDR3 here is CASSFPLRGQGLTEVYEQYF. The CDR3 region has the DNA TGTGCCAGCAGTTTCCCTTTAAGGGGACAGGGCCTCACAGAGGTCTACGAGCAGTACTTC.